These 2 T cell receptor beta chains originate from one sample sequenced in a study of molecular identifiers for immune sequencing clone quantification. TCRdb fed the PCR reads into MiXCR, producing one record per CDR3 protein. The sample comprises about 510,000 distinct CDR3 sequences, around 23% of which are singletons, and 0.7% to 0.9% rests with the top ten. The sequenced sample was naive CD8+ T cells from blood, with Jurkat cell RNA spiked in. Subset given: FACS-sorted CD8+CD4-CCR7+CD45RA+ naive T cells. All receptors come from a human donor in good health. Some libraries in this study had Jurkat cell RNA spiked in.

This rearrangement joins TRBV4-3 to TRBJ1-4, with D unresolved. The CDR3 runs to 15 residues. V was shortened by 1 base and J by 7 bases, with 13 bases between the two germline ends. The germline V gene has CDR1 LGHNA and CDR2 YSLEER. The DNA for the CDR3 is TGCGCCAGCAGCCAAGGGACCTACAGTAGTGAAAAACTGTTTTTT. It is translated as CASSQGTYSSEKLFF.

Remarks on this clonotype: This CDR3 is missing its conserved last phenylalanine or tryptophan, likely due to a read error. The genes are TRBV7-9 and TRBJ2-7, with D uncertain. CDR3 length: 12 residues. Trimming took 5 bases from V and 4 from J, leaving 9 bases between them. Germline V gene lookup returns CDR1 SEHNR and CDR2 FQNEAQ (reference sequence). Written as DNA, the CDR3 is TGTGCCAGCAGCCGTAGGAGTTACGAGCAGTACCTC. Translated, it gives CASSRRSYEQYL.